This record concerns one T cell receptor (beta chain) sequence. Participant ages covered 18 to 89 years across 20 to 30 US areas. Source study methods: From reference gene primer amplification, estimates of nucleated cell counts were derived. Profiled with immunoSEQ multiplex PCR; TCRdb holds only in-frame clones, not every one. V, J and clone size are taken as reported in that table, and D and trimming were inferred from the DNA itself. The data hold some 210,000 clones, with 87% observed a single time. This specimen belongs to a study of blood T cell repertoires in COVID-19. Across the whole study: Sources were T cells, B-cell-depleted T cells, or PBMCs; the material itself was cDNA or gDNA.

The sample was PBMCs or T cells enriched from blood (not recorded which). This receptor was taken from a man younger than 35 with acute COVID-19.

The CDR3 loop is CSVASGQGGTEAFF. The DNA for the CDR3 is TGCAGCGTTGCGTCGGGACAGGGTGGCACTGAAGCTTTCTTT. The V and J genes are TRBV29-1 and TRBJ1-1; 9 nucleotides match TRBD1. J lost 4 bases, V lost 4 bases, and 7 bases had no gene match. Germline V CDR1 and CDR2: SQVTM, ANQGSEA. CDR3 size: 14 residues.